A single sample is the source of the 5 T cell receptor beta chains below, sequenced in a study of blood T cell repertoires in COVID-19. Only in-frame clones appear in the TCRdb table, and some are missing; sequencing was by immunoSEQ multiplex PCR. Among about 250,000 clones, about 88% were seen once, and the ten largest hold about 3%. Sequencing used PBMCs or T cells enriched from blood (not recorded which). The receptors derive from a woman in her fifties or sixties who had recovered from COVID-19.

Concerning this clone itself: The sample carries other DNA sequences with the same CDR3. The genes are TRBV27 and TRBJ1-6, with 9 bases that match TRBD1. This CDR3 has 15 amino acids. Germline V gene lookup returns CDR1 MNHEY and CDR2 SMNVEV (reference sequence). The ends lost 1 base at V and 8 bases at J; junction bases unmatched: 3. The CDR3 bases are TGTGCCAGCAGTTTATACAGGGGGCGAGATTCACCCCTCCACTTT. It codes for CASSLYRGRDSPLHF.

The V call is TRBV7-2, the J call TRBJ1-2; maybe TRBD1 (6 bases). V was trimmed by 2 bases and J by 6 bases, leaving 16 bases between them. Looked up from germline, CDR1 is SGHTA and CDR2 is FQGNSA. The CDR3 spans 15 residues. Here the CDR3 reads CASSLSRGQINGYTF. The CDR3 region has the DNA TGTGCCAGCAGCTTAAGCCGTGGACAGATTAATGGCTACACCTTC.

This sequence joins TRBV7-2 and TRBJ2-1; 12 bases align to TRBD2. Germline-derived CDR1 and CDR2 are SGHTA and FQGNSA. Trimming at V came to 4 bases and at J to 9 bases, leaving 13 bases not matched to a gene. The CDR3 is 17 amino acids. The CDR3 loop is CASSSRTSGISGGEQFF. The DNA for the CDR3 is TGTGCCAGCAGCTCAAGGACTAGCGGGATTTCTGGTGGTGAGCAGTTCTTC. Full variable domain (outside the CDR3, taken from reference TRBV7-2 and TRBJ2-1): GAGVSQSPSNKVTEKGKDVELRCDPISGHTALYWYRQSLGQGLEFLIYFQGNSAPDKSGLPSDRFSAERTGGSVSTLTIQRTQQEDSAVYLCASSSRTSGISGGEQFFGPGTRLTVL.

The rearrangement uses TRBV28 and TRBJ2-5; 8 bases are a match to TRBD1. V lost 11 bases and J lost 4; bases outside the gene matches: 12. This CDR3 is built from 14 residues. In germline, CDR1 is MDHEN, CDR2 SYDVKM. CDR3 nucleotides: TGTGCCGGGTCAAGACAGGGGCAAAGAGAGACCCAGTACTTC. Its protein is CAGSRQGQRETQYF.

The chain employs TRBV19 and TRBJ1-1, with 12 bases fitting TRBD1. The CDR3 runs 13 residues. J gave up 6 bases and V 10 bases, and 6 bases lay outside the gene matches. Germline assignment: CDR1 LNHDA and CDR2 SQIVND (reference sequence). CDR3 in DNA: TGTGCCACCGAGGGACAGGGGGCTTCTGAAGCTTTCTTT. Translation gives CATEGQGASEAFF.